This entry lists 5 T cell receptor beta chains sequenced from one sample in a study of glioma-infiltrating T cells after dendritic cell vaccination. The protocol was immunoSEQ multiplex PCR, while the TCRdb copy is restricted to in-frame clones and leaves out a portion. The table lists more than 60,000 clones, around 86% of them singletons. Material: blood, obtained before dendritic cell vaccination. Every receptor here comes from a human donor with glioblastoma.

Concerning this clone itself: Compared with germline, one end of the junction differs, possibly owing to a read error. V usage is TRBV4-1 and J usage is TRBJ2-7; TRBD2 agrees at 13 bases. The germline CDR1 and CDR2 sequences are MGHRA and YSYEKL. The CDR3 is 15 residues long. The CDR3 DNA follows: TGCGCCAGCAAACCGGGACTAGCGGGGACCTACGAGCGGTACTTC. Translated, it gives CASKPGLAGTYERYF.

This clone came up many times. V usage is TRBV4-1 and J usage is TRBJ1-6; D is ambiguous. The germline V and J ends were trimmed by 0 bases and 7 bases, with 10 bases remaining between them. The CDR3 consists of 15 residues. The germline CDR1 and CDR2 sequences are MGHRA and YSYEKL. The CDR3 loop is CASSQDWARNSPLHF. CDR3 nucleotide sequence: TGCGCCAGCAGCCAAGATTGGGCCAGGAATTCACCCCTCCACTTT.

The count of this clone is one. This sequence joins TRBV5-1 and TRBJ2-1; maybe TRBD1 (6 bases). Germline assignment: CDR1 SGHRS and CDR2 YFSETQ. CDR3 size: 14 residues. With 3 bases removed from V and 5 bases from J, the gap between germline ends came to 12 bases. CDR3 loop: CASSSSRQDNEQFF. DNA of the CDR3: TGCGCCAGCAGCTCATCCCGACAGGACAATGAGCAGTTCTTC.

The chain employs TRBV5-1 and TRBJ1-5; 10 bases align to TRBD1. The CDR3 runs 15 residues. Germline V gene sequence: CDR1 SGHRS, CDR2 YFSETQ. The trim removed 0 bases at V and 4 bases at J, leaving 1 base unmatched. The chain's CDR3 is CASSLGTGGNQPQHF. The CDR3 region has the DNA TGCGCCAGCAGCTTGGGGACAGGGGGGAATCAGCCCCAGCATTTT.

The chain links TRBV4-1 to TRBJ2-5; TRBD2 matches at 13 bases. Per the germline V gene, CDR1 is MGHRA and CDR2 is YSYEKL. The CDR3 runs 20 residues. The V segment lost 0 bases and the J segment 1 base; nucleotides outside the gene matches: 11. The CDR3 DNA is TGCGCCAGCAGCCAAGACGGGACTAGCGGGATTTCAGGTGCCCAAGAGACCCAGTACTTC. Residues: CASSQDGTSGISGAQETQYF.